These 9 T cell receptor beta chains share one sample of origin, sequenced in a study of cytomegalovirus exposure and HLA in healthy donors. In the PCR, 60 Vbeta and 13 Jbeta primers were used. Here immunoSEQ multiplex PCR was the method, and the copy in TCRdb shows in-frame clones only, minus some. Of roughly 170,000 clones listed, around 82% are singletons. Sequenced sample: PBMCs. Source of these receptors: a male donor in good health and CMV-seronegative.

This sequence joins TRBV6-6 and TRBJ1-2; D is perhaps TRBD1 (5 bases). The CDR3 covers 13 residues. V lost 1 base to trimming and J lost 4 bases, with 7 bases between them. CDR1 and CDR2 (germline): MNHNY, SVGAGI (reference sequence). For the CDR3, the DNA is TGTGCCAGCAGTTACTACGGGGGCTATGGCTACACCTTC. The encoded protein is CASSYYGGYGYTF.

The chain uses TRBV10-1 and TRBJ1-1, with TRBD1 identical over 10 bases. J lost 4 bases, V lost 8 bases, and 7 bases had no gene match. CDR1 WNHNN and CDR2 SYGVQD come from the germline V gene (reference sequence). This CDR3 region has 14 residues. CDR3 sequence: CASSLRTGGTEAFF. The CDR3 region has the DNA TGCGCCAGCTCGCTTAGGACAGGGGGCACTGAAGCTTTCTTT.

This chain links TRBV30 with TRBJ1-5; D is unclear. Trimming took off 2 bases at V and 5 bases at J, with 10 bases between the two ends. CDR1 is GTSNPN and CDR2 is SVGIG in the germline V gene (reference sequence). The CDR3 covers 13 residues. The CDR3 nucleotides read TGTGCCTGGAGTAGAGACACATATCAGCCCCAGCATTTT. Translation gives CAWSRDTYQPQHF.

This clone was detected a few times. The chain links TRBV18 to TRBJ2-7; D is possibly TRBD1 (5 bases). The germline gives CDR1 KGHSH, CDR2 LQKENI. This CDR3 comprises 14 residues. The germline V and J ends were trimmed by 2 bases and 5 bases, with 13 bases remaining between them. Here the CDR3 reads CASSPGNRPNEQYF. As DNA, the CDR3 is TGTGCCAGCTCACCAGGGAACAGGCCGAACGAGCAGTACTTC. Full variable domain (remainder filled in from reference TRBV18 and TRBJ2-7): NAGVMQNPRHLVRRRGQEARLRCSPMKGHSHVYWYRQLPEEGLKFMVYLQKENIIDESGMPKERFSAEFPKEGPSILRIQQVVRGDSAAYFCASSPGNRPNEQYFGPGTRLTVT.

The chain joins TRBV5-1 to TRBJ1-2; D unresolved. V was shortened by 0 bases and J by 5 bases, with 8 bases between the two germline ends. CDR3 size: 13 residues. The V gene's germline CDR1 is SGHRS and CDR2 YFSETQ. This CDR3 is CASSLEHGYGYTF. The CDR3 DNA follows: TGCGCCAGCAGCTTGGAGCACGGGTATGGCTACACCTTC.

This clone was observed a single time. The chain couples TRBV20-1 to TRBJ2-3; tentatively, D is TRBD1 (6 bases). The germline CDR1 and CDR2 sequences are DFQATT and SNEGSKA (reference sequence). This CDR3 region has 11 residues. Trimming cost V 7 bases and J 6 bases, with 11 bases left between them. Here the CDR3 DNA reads TGCAGTGGATCCACAGGGGATACGCAGTATTTT. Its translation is CSGSTGDTQYF.

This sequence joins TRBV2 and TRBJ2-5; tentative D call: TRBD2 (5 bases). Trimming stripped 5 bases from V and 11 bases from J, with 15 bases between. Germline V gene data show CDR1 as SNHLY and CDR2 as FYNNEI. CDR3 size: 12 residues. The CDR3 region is CASSSDTRGQYF. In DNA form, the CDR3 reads TGTGCCAGCAGTTCCGATACTAGAGGTCAGTACTTC.

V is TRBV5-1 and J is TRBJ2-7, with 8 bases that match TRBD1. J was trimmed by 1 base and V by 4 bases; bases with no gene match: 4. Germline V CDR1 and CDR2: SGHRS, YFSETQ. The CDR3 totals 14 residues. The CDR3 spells CASSARQGSYEQYF. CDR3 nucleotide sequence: TGCGCCAGCAGCGCCAGACAGGGGTCCTACGAGCAGTACTTC.

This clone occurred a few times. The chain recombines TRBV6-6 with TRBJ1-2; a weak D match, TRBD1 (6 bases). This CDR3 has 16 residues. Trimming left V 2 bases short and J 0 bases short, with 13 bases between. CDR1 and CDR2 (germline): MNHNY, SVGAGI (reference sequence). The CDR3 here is CASSYNGQSTNYGYTF. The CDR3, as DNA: TGTGCCAGCAGTTACAATGGACAGAGCACTAACTATGGCTACACCTTC.